This record looks at one T cell receptor (beta chain) sequence and its context. This may stem from a read error, because a much larger clone lies one nucleotide away. The data were taken from a study of blood T cells in healthy people across ages. Through a sample-barcoded 5' primer and a J-beta primer mix, a second PCR was run for 7 to 11 cycles. TCRdb re-derived calls from the 5' RACE reads in MiXCR, one entry per CDR3 protein. The data hold 600,000 or so distinct CDR3 sequences, with 25% to 30% observed a single time. This receptor was identified in a woman older than 75 in good health. The sequencing sample was made of blood.

The CDR3 DNA is TGTGCCAGCGTCGTAGCGGGGGCCATCAATGAGCAGTACTTC. It is translated as CASVVAGAINEQYF. The rearrangement joins TRBV12-3 or TRBV12-4 to TRBJ2-7, with 9 bases lining up with TRBD2. The CDR3 is made up of 14 amino acids. J gave up 7 bases and V 8 bases, and 12 bases lay outside the gene matches.